One and the same sample provided the 8 T cell receptor beta chains below, sequenced in a study of metastatic and nonmetastatic thyroid tumors (dated by TCRdb to 2018 to 2020). No patient had received any treatment before thyroid surgery. Receptor amplification or capture employed PCR. TCRdb lists the instrument as Illumina HiSeq 4000. The public reads were reanalyzed by TCRdb: fastp trimming at Q25, MiXCR alignment, in-frame beta chains only. This sample gives around 6,000 clones in total; around 32% of them show up just once. Of the sample, 47% falls within the top ten clones. Sequenced material: adjacent normal tissue. Every receptor here comes from a female donor with papillary thyroid cancer or a benign thyroid nodule (not recorded which). Some clones in this sample may be carry-over from other donors' samples.

Only a few counts were recorded for this clone. The J gene is TRBJ2-7, the V gene TRBV10-3; 7 bases agree with TRBD2. The CDR3 consists of 15 residues. The junction had 8 bases not matched to a gene; V was cut back by 3 bases and J by 3 bases. Germline loops: CDR1 ENHRY, CDR2 SYGVKD. The CDR3 loop is CAISDLAGVFYEQYF. CDR3 DNA sequence: TGTGCCATCAGTGATCTGGCGGGAGTATTCTACGAGCAGTACTTC.

This clone was seen a few times. The CDR3, as DNA: TGTGCCAGCAGCTCAAGCGGGGCTAACTATGGCTACACCTTC. Amino acids: CASSSSGANYGYTF. This chain joins TRBV7-9 and TRBJ1-2; D is uncertain. The ends were cut back, 4 bases at V and 0 bases at J, with 9 bases in the middle. The CDR3 sequence is 14 residues long. CDR1 SEHNR and CDR2 FQNEAQ come from the germline V gene (reference sequence).

The chain couples TRBV11-2 to TRBJ2-7; possibly TRBD1 for D (6 bases). V dropped 4 bases and J dropped 1 base, with 14 bases sitting between them. CDR3 size: 15 residues. Germline CDR1 reads SGHAT; CDR2 reads FQNNGV. CDR3 nucleotides: TGTGCCAGCAGCTCCTTCCAGGGGATGTCCTACGAGCAGTACTTC. Its protein product is CASSSFQGMSYEQYF.

J is TRBJ1-3 and V is TRBV10-1; D not certain. Germline V lookup: CDR1 WNHNN, CDR2 SYGVQD (reference sequence). Trimming pared 1 base from V and 7 bases from J, leaving 5 bases between. This CDR3 has 12 residues. CDR3: CASSEFGNTIYF. The CDR3, as DNA: TGCGCCAGCAGTGAGTTTGGGAACACCATATATTTT.

There are a few counts of this clone. This chain joins TRBV24-1 and TRBJ2-3; D might be TRBD1 (6 bases). Germline-derived CDR1 and CDR2 are KGHDR and SFDVKD. This CDR3 spans 11 amino acids. V shed 10 bases and J shed 3 bases, with 7 bases lying between them. CDR3: CATGATDTQYF. The DNA of the CDR3 is TGTGCCACGGGGGCGACAGATACGCAGTATTTT.

On this clone: One junction end does not reproduce the germline sequence, and a read error may be involved. V usage is TRBV6-1 and J usage is TRBJ2-5; D is undetermined. This CDR3 comprises 13 residues. Germline values: CDR1 MNHNS, CDR2 SASEGT. The CDR3 sequence is CASSRPLDRALDF. For the CDR3, the DNA is TGTGCCAGCAGTCGACCTTTGGACCGGGCTCTGGACTTC.

V gene TRBV6-5 combines with J gene TRBJ2-5; TRBD1 matches 7 bases. The CDR3 runs to 14 residues. Per the germline V gene, CDR1 is MNHEY and CDR2 is SVGAGI. V lost 4 bases to trimming and J lost 1 base; unmatched junction nucleotides: 3. The CDR3 region has the DNA TGTGCCAGCAGTTGGGACAGCCGCCAAGAGACCCAGTACTTC. Translated: CASSWDSRQETQYF.

With respect to this clone: The CDR3 end shows no conserved phenylalanine or tryptophan, and so a read error is likely. No DNA is shown, since the ends of the CDR3 on it are uncertain; the CDR3 is the one TCRdb lists. V gene TRBV6-6 combines with J gene TRBJ2-2. From germline, CDR1 is MNHNY and CDR2 SVGAGI (reference sequence). 11 amino acids form the CDR3, both terminal residues included. The CDR3 is CASSYSGEPFL.